This T cell receptor beta chain was obtained from a study of OX40 agonist ivuxolimab in advanced cancers. Study-wide results and caveats: Compared with CD4+, CD8+ T cells on average had more expanded clones.

Data came from immunoSEQ multiplex PCR; TCRdb stores just in-frame clones and leaves some out. This table has 27,000 or so clones, 84% appearing once. This CDR3 has 14 residues. The germline gives CDR1 LNHDA, CDR2 SQIVND (reference sequence). Trimming took 5 bases from V and 2 from J, leaving 13 bases between them. Note on this clone: Its target is not known.

Baseline was the first blood sampling point, followed by cycle 4 day 1 and cycle 7 day 1. The chain carries TRBV19 and TRBJ2-7; a weak D match, TRBD1 (5 bases). Sequenced material: CD4+ or CD8+ T cells sorted from blood, taken in a trial of the OX40 agonist ivuxolimab. The source of this sequence is an adult with an advanced solid tumor such as melanoma, head and neck, liver or kidney cancer. The CDR3 reads CASSWSGPAYEQYF. For the CDR3, the DNA is TGTGCCAGTAGTTGGTCAGGGCCTGCCTACGAGCAGTACTTC.